The T cell receptor (beta chain) described here comes from a study of blood T cell repertoires in COVID-19. Overall study context: Specimens from acute and convalescent COVID-19 originated in the United States, Italy and Spain. From T cells, B-cell-depleted T cells, or PBMCs came the material, which was cDNA or gDNA.

The CDR3 has 16 residues. Trimming took 3 bases from V and 7 from J; bases not matched to a gene: 16. Germline V gives CDR1 SGDLS, CDR2 YYNGEE. The authors' processing: Reference gene primer amplification in the assay estimated nucleated cell counts. Using immunoSEQ multiplex PCR, the repertoire was profiled, and TCRdb retains in-frame clones only, with some absent. V and J calls plus clone size are reproduced from that table; the DNA served to infer D and trimming. This sample has over 130,000 clones, with roughly 80% found just once. The source is a man aged 65-85 years with acute or convalescent COVID-19. Sequencing input: peripheral blood. V is TRBV9 and J is TRBJ2-7; 7 bases fit TRBD2. The CDR3 sequence is CASSASTGVMGGEQYF. The DNA of the CDR3 is TGTGCCAGCAGCGCCTCCACGGGCGTGATGGGGGGGGAGCAGTACTTC. Complete variable domain (other parts from reference TRBV9 and TRBJ2-7): DSGVTQTPKHLITATGQRVTLRCSPRSGDLSVYWYQQSLDQGLQFLIQYYNGEERAKGNILERFSAQQFPDLHSELNLSSLELGDSALYFCASSASTGVMGGEQYFGPGTRLTVT.